This T cell receptor beta chain was captured in a study of cytomegalovirus exposure and HLA in healthy donors. Study background: Unique TCRs numbering some 77 million, obtained from HLA-typed donors, made up an early data release.

Overall study results and limits: Association of a missense DCLRE1C variant with TCR beta V- and J-gene trimming was reported in a later analysis. Researchers catalogued about 150 TCR beta chains as cytomegalovirus-associated. Researchers reported that a few CMV-associated chains were confirmed in vitro as CMV antigen-specific.

About this clone itself: No antigen is known for it.

With 60 Vbeta and 13 Jbeta primers, the PCR was carried out. TCRdb's table, derived via immunoSEQ multiplex PCR, lists solely in-frame clones and lacks some. This table has 120,000 to 150,000 clones, around 80% appearing once. Sequenced sample: PBMCs. The sequence came from a man in his late teens or twenties in good health and CMV-seropositive.

CDR3 DNA: TGTGCCAGCAGCCCCCCCGGGGGGGCTGAAAAACTGTTTTTT. Protein: CASSPPGGAEKLFF. The chain combines TRBV13 with TRBJ1-4; perhaps TRBD1 as D (6 bases). Germline-derived CDR1 and CDR2 are PRHDT and FYEKMQ (reference sequence). The V end lost 5 bases, the J end lost 7 bases, and 14 bases lay between the germline ends. The CDR3 totals 14 residues. Supplemented by reference TRBV13 and TRBJ1-4, the full variable domain reads AAGVIQSPRHLIKEKRETATLKCYPIPRHDTVYWYQQGPGQDPQFLISFYEKMQSDKGSIPDRFSAQQFSDYHSELNMSSLELGDSALYFCASSPPGGAEKLFFGSGTQLSVL.